The next 17 T cell receptor beta chains were all read from a single sample in a study of regulatory T cells in long-lasting Graves disease. Stated time point: newly diagnosed GD, antithyroid drugs for less than 3 months. PBMC-derived RNA was used for the TCR library. In building TCR beta libraries, iRepertoire HTBI primers were used together with Arm-PCR of CDR3 regions. TCRdb processed the multiplex PCR reads anew with MiXCR; each CDR3 protein has one entry. The sample yields around 250,000 distinct CDR3 sequences, approximately 20% seen once. The same sample was also studied in work on T cells in Graves' hyperthyroidism and ophthalmopathy.

The sample in question was peripheral blood mononuclear cells (PBMCs), obtained at new diagnosis, from a patient treated with antithyroid drugs. All receptors come from a woman aged 25 to 39 with Graves disease.

The table lists this clonotype with many counts. V is TRBV20-1 and J is TRBJ2-5, with TRBD2 identical over 10 bases. V shed 0 bases and J 2 bases; nucleotides not matched to a gene: 9. From germline, CDR1 is DFQATT and CDR2 SNEGSKA (reference sequence). The CDR3 covers 17 residues. The CDR3 region is CSARDVNQRGGQETQYF. CDR3 nucleotide sequence: TGCAGTGCTAGAGACGTTAATCAGCGGGGGGGGCAAGAGACCCAGTACTTC.

This clonotype was counted ten times or more. V usage is TRBV5-5 and J usage is TRBJ2-5, with 10 bases identical to TRBD2. The CDR3 spans 15 residues. Germline CDR1 SGHKS, CDR2 YYEKEE (reference sequence). Germline trimming cut 1 base from V and 5 bases from J; bases unmatched to any gene: 5. The CDR3 loop is CASSLQPSGGETQYF. The DNA for the CDR3 is TGTGCCAGCAGCTTGCAACCTAGCGGGGGCGAGACCCAGTACTTC.

This clonotype was counted at least ten times. V gene TRBV6-1 combines with J gene TRBJ2-7, with 11 bases identical to TRBD1. The V gene end was trimmed by 7 bases and the J gene end by 1 base; junction bases not matched to a gene: 6. Germline V gene sequence: CDR1 MNHNS, CDR2 SASEGT. The CDR3 is 15 amino acids. For the CDR3, the DNA is TGTGCCAGCACCCCGGGACAGGGGGTTTCCTACGAGCAGTACTTC. Translated, it gives CASTPGQGVSYEQYF.

This clonotype was picked up many times. The chain uses TRBV6-1 and TRBJ1-6; possibly TRBD1 for D (5 bases). There are 17 residues in the CDR3. Trimming pared 1 base from V and 8 bases from J, leaving 18 bases between. From germline, CDR1 is MNHNS and CDR2 SASEGT. The CDR3 is CASSEVAGFGPDSPLHF. In DNA form, the CDR3 reads TGTGCCAGCAGTGAAGTGGCAGGGTTCGGTCCGGATTCACCCCTCCACTTT.

To note about this clonotype: At one end, the junction sequence differs from germline, possibly due to a read error. The chain has TRBV10-3 and TRBJ2-1; TRBD2 matches at 8 bases. The V gene's germline CDR1 is ENHRY and CDR2 SYGVKD. The CDR3 spans 20 residues. The CDR3 DNA reads as TGTGCCAGCAGTTACCCGGCTTTTACGCGGGGGGACCCTTTCTCCAATGAGCAGTTCTTC. Translating it yields CASSYPAFTRGDPFSNEQFF.

There are many counts of this clonotype. This chain connects TRBV7-6 to TRBJ1-3; a weak D match, TRBD1 (5 bases). Germline values: CDR1 SGHVS, CDR2 FNYEAQ. V was shortened by 5 bases and J by 1 base, with 12 bases between the two germline ends. The CDR3 is made up of 15 amino acids. The CDR3 here is CASSPRRQSGNTIYF. The DNA for the CDR3 is TGTGCCAGCAGCCCCAGACGACAGTCTGGAAACACCATATATTTT.

This clonotype was seen repeatedly, ten times or more. V gene TRBV10-3 combines with J gene TRBJ1-5; TRBD1 might be the D (5 bases). The germline CDR1 and CDR2 sequences are ENHRY and SYGVKD. Deletions cut 2 bases from V and 5 bases from J, with 13 bases between. The CDR3 runs 15 residues. The CDR3 here is CAISENGGSDQPQHF. The CDR3 nucleotides read TGTGCCATCAGTGAGAACGGGGGGTCTGATCAGCCCCAGCATTTT.

The genes are TRBV6-5 and TRBJ2-2, with D uncertain. This CDR3 has 14 residues. Trimming took off 0 bases at V and 7 bases at J, with 9 bases between the two ends. CDR1 and CDR2 from the germline V gene are MNHEY and SVGAGI. The CDR3 loop is CASSYSRLIGELFF. Written as DNA, the CDR3 is TGTGCCAGCAGTTACTCCCGCTTAATCGGGGAGCTGTTTTTT.

This clonotype has more than one count but fewer than ten. A read error is possible here, since a much larger clone lies one base away. The gene calls are TRBV18 and TRBJ2-4; a possible D gene is TRBD1 (5 bases). The J call may not be correct, given that the DNA end is closer to TRBJ1-2. Germline CDR1 is KGHSH and CDR2 is LQKENI. The CDR3 is made up of 16 amino acids. CDR3 in amino acids: CASSPDRGVRGYGYTF. The CDR3, as DNA: TGTGCCAGCTCGCCGGACCGGGGGGTGAGGGGATATGGCTACACCTTC.

A remark on this clonotype: A much more abundant neighbour one base away suggests this may be a read error. V usage is TRBV9 and J usage is TRBJ1-2; D is possibly TRBD1 (5 bases). The length of the CDR3 is 15 residues. Germline V gene lookup returns CDR1 SGDLS and CDR2 YYNGEE. For the CDR3, the DNA is TGTGCCAGCAGCGGGGAGGGGCGTAAAAACTATGGCCACACCTTC. This sequence encodes CASSGEGRKNYGHTF.

This clonotype was counted ten times or more. The chain uses TRBV5-1 and TRBJ2-3; the D call may be TRBD1 or TRBD2 (6 bases each). Trimming left V 1 base short and J 5 bases short, with 23 bases between. Germline values: CDR1 SGHRS, CDR2 YFSETQ. The CDR3 covers 18 residues. The CDR3 sequence is CASSLPWRVREGGDTQYF. In DNA form, the CDR3 reads TGCGCCAGCAGCTTGCCCTGGCGGGTCCGAGAGGGGGGAGATACGCAGTATTTT.

The J gene is TRBJ2-1, the V gene TRBV5-1, with TRBD2 identical over 10 bases. V was clipped by 4 bases and J by 9 bases; unmatched bases: 10. Germline V lookup: CDR1 SGHRS, CDR2 YFSETQ. The CDR3 has 15 amino acids. For the CDR3, the DNA is TGCGCCAGCAGCATGCGAAGCGGGGGGGCAGCTGAGCAGTTCTTC. The encoded protein is CASSMRSGGAAEQFF.

This clonotype was found a few times. The rearrangement uses TRBV19 and TRBJ1-4; D is uncertain. Germline assignment: CDR1 LNHDA and CDR2 SQIVND (reference sequence). With 2 bases removed from V and 2 bases from J, the gap between germline ends came to 12 bases. There are 16 residues in the CDR3. The CDR3 DNA reads as TGTGCCAGTAGTATAAGGGCAGGAGGGACTAATGAAAAACTGTTTTTT. Protein: CASSIRAGGTNEKLFF.

The table lists this clonotype with many counts. The genes are TRBV6-1 and TRBJ1-5; 12 positions match TRBD1. The V segment lost 5 bases and the J segment 1 base; nucleotides outside the gene matches: 3. Germline CDR1 MNHNS, CDR2 SASEGT. The CDR3 covers 16 residues. This chain's CDR3 is CASSPGQGASNQPQHF. Here the CDR3 DNA reads TGTGCCAGCAGTCCGGGACAGGGGGCGAGCAATCAGCCCCAGCATTTT.

This clonotype was counted at least ten times. The rearrangement uses TRBV5-1 and TRBJ1-1; D unresolved. The CDR3 is 15 residues long. The germline V and J ends were trimmed by 4 bases and 0 bases, with 13 bases remaining between them. Germline V CDR1 and CDR2: SGHRS, YFSETQ. The CDR3 reads CASSPTTELNTEAFF. The CDR3 nucleotides are TGCGCCAGCAGCCCGACGACGGAGTTGAACACTGAAGCTTTCTTT.

This clonotype was observed many times. J is TRBJ1-1 and V is TRBV7-8; D not certain. The CDR3 is 14 amino acids. Per the germline V gene, CDR1 is SGHVS and CDR2 is FQNEAQ. Between the trimmed V and J ends, which lost 3 bases and 6 bases, there was a span of 14 bases. The CDR3 sequence: CASSLGSLSAEAFF. The CDR3, as DNA: TGTGCCAGCAGCTTGGGGTCCCTAAGCGCTGAAGCTTTCTTT.

Only a few counts were recorded for this clonotype. The chain carries TRBV10-3 and TRBJ1-2, with a weak D call TRBD1 (6 bases). Germline-derived CDR1 and CDR2 are ENHRY and SYGVKD. V gave up 11 bases and J gave up 3 bases, with 19 bases separating them. CDR3 length equals 14 residues. CDR3 region: CASASPGDDYGYTF. The CDR3, as DNA: TGTGCCTCGGCGAGTCCAGGGGACGACTATGGCTACACCTTC.